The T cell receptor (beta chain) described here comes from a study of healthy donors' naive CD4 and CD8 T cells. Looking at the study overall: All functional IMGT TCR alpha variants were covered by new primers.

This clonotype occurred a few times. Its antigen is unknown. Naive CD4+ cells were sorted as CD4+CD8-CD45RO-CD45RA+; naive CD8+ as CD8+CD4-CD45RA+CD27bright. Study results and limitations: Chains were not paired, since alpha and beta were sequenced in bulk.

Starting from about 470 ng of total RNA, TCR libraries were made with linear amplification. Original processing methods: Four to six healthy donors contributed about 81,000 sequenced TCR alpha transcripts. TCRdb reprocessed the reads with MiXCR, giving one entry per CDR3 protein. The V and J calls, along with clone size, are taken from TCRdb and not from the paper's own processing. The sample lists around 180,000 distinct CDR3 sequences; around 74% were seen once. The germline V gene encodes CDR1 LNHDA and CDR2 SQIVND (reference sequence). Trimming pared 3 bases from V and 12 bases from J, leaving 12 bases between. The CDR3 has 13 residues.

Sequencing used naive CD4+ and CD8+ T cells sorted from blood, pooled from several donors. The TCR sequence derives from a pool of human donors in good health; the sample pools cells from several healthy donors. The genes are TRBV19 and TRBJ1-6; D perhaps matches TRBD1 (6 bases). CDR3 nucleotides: TGTGCCAGTAGTATCAAGGACAGCCAACCCCTCCACTTT. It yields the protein CASSIKDSQPLHF.